Shown below are 14 T cell receptor beta chains from a single sample sequenced in a study of tumor-infiltrating lymphocytes in localized non-small cell lung cancer. Libraries were prepared by immunoSEQ multiplex PCR; TCRdb keeps only in-frame clonotypes and omits some of them. Seen here are about 14,000 clones, 82% observed once, and the top ten hold 15% to 20%. The source material was lung tumor tissue. The receptors stem from a human donor with non-small cell lung cancer.

For the CDR3, the DNA is TGTGCCAGCAGCGAGGGGACAGGGGACACTGAAGCTTTCTTT. Translation gives CASSEGTGDTEAFF. The chain combines TRBV9 with TRBJ1-1; 10 bases align to TRBD1. Germline V gene lookup returns CDR1 SGDLS and CDR2 YYNGEE. Trimming took 3 bases from V and 3 from J; bases not matched to a gene: 2. CDR3 size: 14 residues.

The V call is TRBV7-9, the J call TRBJ1-5, with D perhaps TRBD1 (5 bases). The CDR3 has 13 amino acids. The V gene's germline CDR1 is SEHNR and CDR2 FQNEAQ (reference sequence). V shed 1 base and J shed 7 bases, with 8 bases lying between them. The DNA of the CDR3 is TGTGCCAGCAGCTTAGGGCAGGGCCAGCCCCAGCATTTT. Its translation: CASSLGQGQPQHF.

The chain is built from TRBV5-4 and TRBJ1-1, with D possibly being TRBD1 (5 bases). The V gene's germline CDR1 is SGHNT and CDR2 YYREEE (reference sequence). The V and J ends lost 5 bases and 1 base respectively, with 15 bases between them. CDR3 length: 15 amino acids. CDR3 in amino acids: CASRHPGDRNTEAFF. CDR3 bases: TGTGCCAGCAGGCACCCCGGAGACAGGAACACTGAAGCTTTCTTT.

The chain uses TRBV6-5 and TRBJ2-7; 7 bases match TRBD2. Germline V lookup: CDR1 MNHEY, CDR2 SVGAGI. The CDR3 covers 13 residues. V lost 9 bases and J lost 1; bases outside the gene matches: 6. CDR3 amino acids: CASVPGGSYEQYF. The CDR3 DNA follows: TGTGCCAGTGTTCCGGGGGGATCCTACGAGCAGTACTTC.

The rearrangement links TRBV7-9 to TRBJ2-3; D may be TRBD1 or TRBD2 (6 bases each). V gave up 2 bases and J gave up 6 bases, with 15 bases separating them. CDR3 size: 15 residues. The germline V gene encodes CDR1 SEHNR and CDR2 FQNEAQ (reference sequence). The CDR3 sequence is CASSLSGGMIDTQYF. In DNA form, the CDR3 reads TGTGCCAGCAGCTTATCCGGGGGCATGATCGATACGCAGTATTTT.

The CDR3 protein is CASSFRTDWEQYF. The CDR3 DNA is TGTGCCAGCAGCTTTCGGACAGACTGGGAGCAGTACTTC. The J gene is TRBJ2-7, the V gene TRBV11-2; a weak D match, TRBD1 (6 bases). CDR3 size: 13 residues. Germline-derived CDR1 and CDR2 are SGHAT and FQNNGV. Trimming cost V 3 bases and J 7 bases, with 13 bases left between them.

The CDR3 coding sequence is TGTGCCAGCTCAAGGACAGGGGATGGCAATTCACCCCTCCACTTT. Protein product: CASSRTGDGNSPLHF. This chain uses TRBV5-4 with TRBJ1-6, with TRBD1 matching over 9 bases. Germline loops: CDR1 SGHNT, CDR2 YYREEE (reference sequence). This CDR3 spans 15 amino acids. V was clipped by 7 bases and J by 7 bases; unmatched bases: 9.

The chain employs TRBV4-2 and TRBJ1-3, with D unclear. V lost 1 base, J lost 6 bases, and 10 bases lay in between. Germline V CDR1 and CDR2: LGHNA, YNFKEQ. This CDR3 spans 14 amino acids. The DNA of the CDR3 is TGTGCCAGCAGCCAAGGGCGTATAACAAACACCATATATTTT. This codes for CASSQGRITNTIYF.

The chain is built from TRBV5-6 and TRBJ1-6; tentatively, D is TRBD1 (5 bases). CDR3 length: 14 amino acids. V was shortened by 7 bases and J by 8 bases, with 16 bases between the two germline ends. In germline, CDR1 is SGHDT, CDR2 YYEEEE. CDR3 DNA sequence: TGTGCCAGCCGCCCCCGGGGGAGGGATTCACCCCTCCACTTT. Amino acids: CASRPRGRDSPLHF.

This clone appeared a few times. The chain uses TRBV7-9 and TRBJ2-1; D unclear. The V end was cut by 2 bases, the J end by 8 bases, with 16 bases between. The CDR3 totals 15 residues. Germline V gene data show CDR1 as SEHNR and CDR2 as FQNEAQ (reference sequence). The CDR3 sequence is CASSLFQPVKDEQFF. The CDR3, as DNA: TGTGCCAGCAGCTTATTCCAGCCCGTGAAGGATGAGCAGTTCTTC.

Comment on this clone: This CDR3 is also generated by other DNA sequences in the sample. This chain uses TRBV11-2 with TRBJ1-4; 7 nucleotides line up with TRBD1. Germline trimming cut 1 base from V and 8 bases from J; bases unmatched to any gene: 4. Germline lookup yields CDR1 SGHAT and CDR2 FQNNGV. The CDR3 is made up of 14 amino acids. The CDR3 DNA follows: TGTGCCAGCAGCTTAGGGACAGGAGGAGAAAAACTGTTTTTT. Translating gives CASSLGTGGEKLFF. The whole variable domain, filled in from reference TRBV11-2 and TRBJ1-4, reads EAGVAQSPRYKIIEKRQSVAFWCNPISGHATLYWYQQILGQGPKLLIQFQNNGVVDDSQLPKDRFSAERLKGVDSTLKIQPAKLEDSAVYLCASSLGTGGEKLFFGSGTQLSVL.

This sequence joins TRBV5-6 and TRBJ1-2, with a tentative D call TRBD1 (5 bases). This CDR3 has 15 amino acids. V was clipped by 3 bases and J by 7 bases, with 19 bases between them. Germline V lookup: CDR1 SGHDT, CDR2 YYEEEE. The CDR3 bases are TGTGCCAGCAGCTCACGATCCGGCAGGGCGGGTGGCTACACCTTC. Encoded protein: CASSSRSGRAGGYTF.

This chain joins TRBV5-4 and TRBJ2-2; 8 bases fit TRBD2. With 0 bases clipped from V and 4 bases from J, the junction kept 2 bases outside the gene matches. This CDR3 comprises 15 residues. The germline CDR1 and CDR2 sequences are SGHNT and YYREEE (reference sequence). The CDR3 region has the DNA TGTGCCAGCAGCTTGGACGGGGGGGGCACCGGGGAGCTGTTTTTT. Amino acids: CASSLDGGGTGELFF.

This chain uses TRBV7-2 with TRBJ2-2; 7 nucleotides align to TRBD2. Germline trimming cut 4 bases from V and 7 bases from J; bases unmatched to any gene: 12. From germline, CDR1 is SGHTA and CDR2 FQGNSA. This CDR3 is built from 16 residues. The CDR3 spells CASSSLGGTIGGELFF. The CDR3 bases are TGTGCCAGCAGCTCACTCGGGGGGACCATAGGCGGGGAGCTGTTTTTT.